Shown below are 10 T cell receptor beta chains from a single sample sequenced in a study of blood T cell repertoires in COVID-19. Here immunoSEQ multiplex PCR was the method, and the copy in TCRdb shows in-frame clones only, minus some. The sample has fewer than 350,000 clones; 70% to 90% are singletons. The sequenced sample consisted of peripheral blood. Receptor source: a woman in her seventies with COVID-19, enrolled during active disease.

This chain links TRBV10-3 with TRBJ2-6; possibly TRBD1 for D (6 bases). V was cut by 3 bases and J by 2 bases, with 8 bases left in between. This CDR3 has 15 amino acids. Looked up from germline, CDR1 is ENHRY and CDR2 is SYGVKD. The CDR3, as DNA: TGTGCCATCAGTGACAGGGGTACTGGGGCCAACGTCCTGACTTTC. Protein product: CAISDRGTGANVLTF.

The chain uses TRBV30 and TRBJ1-2; 9 positions agree with TRBD1. CDR3 size: 11 residues. The V gene's germline CDR1 is GTSNPN and CDR2 SVGIG (reference sequence). Unmatched junction bases numbered 3, after V lost 7 bases and J lost 6 bases. CDR3 coding DNA: TGTGCCTCGGACAGGGGCGATGGCTACACCTTC. Translating gives CASDRGDGYTF.

This clone has just one count. The rearrangement links TRBV10-1 to TRBJ2-4, with D unclear. Germline V gene data show CDR1 as WNHNN and CDR2 as SYGVQD (reference sequence). V was shortened by 1 base and J by 15 bases, with 13 bases between the two germline ends. The CDR3 is 12 residues long. CDR3 sequence (DNA): TGCGCCAGCAGTGAGTGGGCAGCTCCCCCGTACTTC. Protein product: CASSEWAAPPYF.

This sequence joins TRBV2 and TRBJ2-4, with D perhaps TRBD1 (6 bases). The germline CDR1 and CDR2 sequences are SNHLY and FYNNEI. The CDR3 consists of 16 residues. Trimming shortened V by 4 bases and J by 7 bases, and 20 bases separated the two germline ends. The CDR3 DNA reads TGTGCCAGCAGTGGACCCATGTTGGGGGCGCCTAACATTCAGTACTTC. Translating it yields CASSGPMLGAPNIQYF. Complete variable domain (other parts from reference TRBV2 and TRBJ2-4): EPEVTQTPSHQVTQMGQEVILRCVPISNHLYFYWYRQILGQKVEFLVSFYNNEISEKSEIFDDQFSVERPDGSNFTLKIRSTKLEDSAMYFCASSGPMLGAPNIQYFGAGTRLSVL.

The rearrangement joins TRBV5-3 to TRBJ1-2; D not certain. TRBV5-3 is flagged as an ORF with uncertain function. This CDR3 contains 15 residues. V was cut by 4 bases and J by 7 bases, with 20 bases left in between. The CDR3, as DNA: TGTGCCAGAAGCCCAGTGGAGACCCTGGGAGGTGGCTACACCTTC. Protein: CARSPVETLGGGYTF.

This chain connects TRBV2 to TRBJ1-1, with 10 bases fitting TRBD1. The junction had 8 bases not matched to a gene; V was cut back by 6 bases and J by 4 bases. The CDR3 is 15 residues long. The germline CDR1 and CDR2 sequences are SNHLY and FYNNEI. CDR3 amino acids: CASRETGTGATEAFF. CDR3 DNA sequence: TGTGCCAGCAGGGAAACCGGGACAGGGGCCACTGAAGCTTTCTTT.

This rearrangement joins TRBV5-1 to TRBJ2-3, with 7 bases matching TRBD1. CDR1 is SGHRS and CDR2 is YFSETQ in the germline V gene. J was trimmed by 1 base and V by 3 bases; bases with no gene match: 2. This CDR3 is built from 14 residues. As DNA, the CDR3 is TGCGCCAGCAGCTCCGGACAGGGCACAGATACGCAGTATTTT. Its protein product is CASSSGQGTDTQYF.

In this sample, this clone turned up a few times. V is TRBV14 and J is TRBJ2-1, with TRBD2 matching 8 bases. The CDR3 runs to 13 residues. V was pared by 4 bases and J by 11 bases, with 7 bases of the junction left unmatched. The germline V gene encodes CDR1 SGHDN and CDR2 FVKESK. CDR3 nucleotide sequence: TGTGCCAGCAGCCCGATCACTAGCGGTCAGCAGTTCTTC. This encodes CASSPITSGQQFF.

This sequence joins TRBV7-2 and TRBJ2-5; D possibly corresponds to TRBD2 (5 bases). This CDR3 is 14 amino acids long. Germline CDR1 reads SGHTA; CDR2 reads FQGNSA. V lost 2 bases and J 1 base, leaving 8 bases between the germline ends. CDR3: CASSLQRIQETQYF. The CDR3 coding sequence is TGTGCCAGCAGCTTACAGCGGATCCAAGAGACCCAGTACTTC.

The genes are TRBV7-9 and TRBJ2-5; possibly TRBD2 for D (6 bases). Per the germline V gene, CDR1 is SEHNR and CDR2 is FQNEAQ (reference sequence). The CDR3 is 12 residues long. V was shortened by 6 bases and J by 10 bases, with 15 bases between the two germline ends. The CDR3 nucleotides read TGTGCCAGCAGTTATCCCGTGGGGGGCCAGTACTTC. Amino acid sequence: CASSYPVGGQYF.